This passage covers 20 T cell receptor beta chains from one sample sequenced in a study of tumor and adjacent non-tumor tissue in lung cancer. RNA was extracted from bulk tissue without any cell sorting. TCRbeta libraries were built with three rounds of nested PCR, modified from ARM-PCR. TCRdb called the multiplex PCR reads again in MiXCR, with one record for every CDR3 protein. Of over 100,000 distinct CDR3 sequences detected, more than 70% appear once; the ten largest clones hold under 45%. Sample: lung tumor tissue. The receptor source for this set is a woman aged 60-70 years with non-small cell lung cancer.

The J gene is TRBJ2-2, the V gene TRBV20-1, with D uncertain. Trimming took off 7 bases at V and 5 bases at J, with 11 bases between the two ends. Germline V CDR1 and CDR2: DFQATT, SNEGSKA (reference sequence). The CDR3 contains 12 residues. CDR3 loop: CSVTGQTGELFF. The CDR3 DNA reads TGCAGTGTTACTGGTCAGACCGGGGAGCTGTTTTTT.

This chain connects TRBV11-2 to TRBJ2-1; 7 positions match TRBD1. Trimming removed 1 base from V and 7 bases from J; junction bases left unmatched: 10. The CDR3 is made up of 16 amino acids. In germline, CDR1 is SGHAT, CDR2 FQNNGV. CDR3 loop: CASSLGETGFGNEQFF. DNA of the CDR3: TGTGCCAGCAGCTTAGGAGAGACAGGGTTTGGAAATGAGCAGTTCTTC.

The V call is TRBV29-1, the J call TRBJ1-1; the D gene is possibly TRBD1 (5 bases). The V end was cut by 4 bases, the J end by 5 bases, with 17 bases between. This CDR3 has 14 amino acids. In germline, CDR1 is SQVTM, CDR2 ANQGSEA. The CDR3 DNA follows: TGCAGCGTTGCTGAGGGGAGGTCGTATACTGAAGCTTTCTTT. Protein product: CSVAEGRSYTEAFF.

As to this clonotype: Since the CDR3 does not end with the conserved phenylalanine or tryptophan, this likely comes from a read error. V gene TRBV11-3 combines with J gene TRBJ1-1; D unresolved. CDR3 length: 15 residues. In germline, CDR1 is SGHNT, CDR2 YENEEA. The CDR3 loop is CVNSLDSGRGTEAFS. The CDR3 DNA sequence: TGTGTCAACAGCTTAGATTCGGGGAGAGGCACTGAAGCTTTCTCT.

As concerns this clonotype: This could be a read error, since a much larger clone is one nucleotide away. This chain connects TRBV4-3 to TRBJ2-7; D not certain. The germline gives CDR1 LGHNA, CDR2 YSLEER. V was cut by 10 bases and J by 1 base, with 11 bases left in between. The CDR3 loop spans 12 amino acids. The CDR3 sequence is CATWNKSYEQYF. The CDR3 DNA follows: TGCGCCACCTGGAACAAATCCTACGAGCAGTACTTC.

In the case of this clonotype: This may be a read error: a much more frequent sequence differs by one nucleotide. This chain joins TRBV4-3 and TRBJ2-7, with D perhaps TRBD1 or TRBD2 (6 bases each). Looked up from germline, CDR1 is LGHNA and CDR2 is YSLEER. This CDR3 contains 17 residues. CDR3 residues: CASSRTAGGGISYKQYF. The DNA for the CDR3 is TGCGCCAGCAGCCGCACGGCAGGAGGGGGGATCTCCTACAAGCAGTACTTC.

As concerns this clonotype: One junction end does not reproduce the germline sequence, and a read error may be involved. The chain has TRBV11-2 and TRBJ1-2, with D perhaps TRBD1 (6 bases). The CDR3 has 15 residues. Germline CDR1 reads SGHAT; CDR2 reads FQNNGV. This CDR3 is CASSSADWGALGYTF. DNA of the CDR3: TGTGCCAGTAGCTCGGCTGACTGGGGGGCGCTTGGCTACACCTTC.

The genes are TRBV5-5 and TRBJ2-5, with D possibly being TRBD2 (5 bases). V dropped 7 bases and J dropped 4 bases, with 14 bases sitting between them. The V gene's germline CDR1 is SGHKS and CDR2 YYEKEE (reference sequence). The CDR3 contains 13 residues. In DNA form, the CDR3 reads TGTGCCAGCTGCTACGGGAAGGGAGAGACCCAGTACTTC. This translates into CASCYGKGETQYF. Using reference TRBV5-5 and TRBJ2-5 for the parts outside the CDR3, the full variable domain is DAGVTQSPTHLIKTRGQQVTLRCSPISGHKSVSWYQQVLGQGPQFIFQYYEKEERGRGNFPDRFSARQFPNYSSELNVNALLLGDSALYLCASCYGKGETQYFGPGTRLLVL.

Worth noting for this clonotype: The germline gene is not matched at one end of the junction; a read error may be the cause. The J gene is TRBJ2-3, the V gene TRBV5-6; no firm D call. The germline gives CDR1 SGHDT, CDR2 YYEEEE. This CDR3 contains 15 residues. Written as DNA, the CDR3 is TGTGTCAGCAGCTGGGGATTTTCTAGTACAGATACGCAGTATTTT. This sequence encodes CVSSWGFSSTDTQYF.

With regard to this clonotype: The CDR3 ends on some other residue instead of the conserved phenylalanine or tryptophan, so this is likely a read error. The chain links TRBV4-1 to TRBJ1-6, with D unresolved. CDR3 length: 15 amino acids. Trimming took off 6 bases at V and 8 bases at J, with 17 bases between the two ends. Germline V gene lookup returns CDR1 MGHRA and CDR2 YSYEKL. The CDR3: CASSIPSAVYSPLHI. The CDR3 DNA reads as TGCGCCAGCAGTATACCCTCGGCAGTTTATTCACCCCTCCACATT.

Points on this clonotype: A much larger clone lies one base from this, so it may be a read error. V usage is TRBV20-1 and J usage is TRBJ2-1; D perhaps matches TRBD1 (7 bases). The CDR3 has 11 residues. The germline V and J ends were trimmed by 4 bases and 9 bases, with 10 bases remaining between them. The germline V gene encodes CDR1 DFQATT and CDR2 SNEGSKA (reference sequence). CDR3 sequence reads: CSANQGGEQFF. In DNA form, the CDR3 reads TGCAGTGCTAACCAGGGGGGTGAGCAGTTCTTC.

The V call is TRBV11-2, the J call TRBJ2-3, with D unclear. V lost 8 bases to trimming and J lost 11 bases, with 14 bases between them. The length of the CDR3 is 11 residues. Germline-derived CDR1 and CDR2 are SGHAT and FQNNGV. The CDR3, as DNA: TGTGCCAGCTGTTCTATCCCTATGCAGTATTTT. Translation: CASCSIPMQYF.

This clonotype was recorded at least ten times. The chain joins TRBV29-1 to TRBJ2-3; D might be TRBD1 or TRBD2, each matching 5 bases. In germline, CDR1 is SQVTM, CDR2 ANQGSEA. Trimming removed 4 bases from V and 3 bases from J, with 14 bases in between. The CDR3 totals 14 residues. The CDR3 sequence is CSVAQLGETDTQYF. The CDR3 coding sequence is TGCAGCGTTGCGCAGTTGGGGGAGACAGATACGCAGTATTTT.

The chain uses TRBV11-2 and TRBJ2-2; D is unresolved. Germline CDR1 and CDR2: SGHAT and FQNNGV. The CDR3 is 16 amino acids. Between the trimmed V and J ends, which lost 2 bases and 3 bases, there was a span of 13 bases. CDR3 bases: TGTGCCAGCAGCTTAATATTGGCAGCACACACCGGGGAGCTGTTTTTT. As protein: CASSLILAAHTGELFF.

This clonotype was observed once. It may be a read error: a sequence one base away is much more abundant. The chain links TRBV5-6 to TRBJ2-3; D gene unclear. The end of the DNA fits TRBJ1-5 better, so the J call may be wrong. This CDR3 comprises 11 residues. Germline values: CDR1 SGHDT, CDR2 YYEEEE. As DNA, the CDR3 is TGTGCCAGCAGCTATCAGGATACGCAGCATTTT. This gives the protein CASSYQDTQHF.

This clonotype was detected only once. The junction differs from germline at one of its ends, possibly a read error. The V call is TRBV4-3, the J call TRBJ1-1; D not certain. The CDR3 is made up of 16 amino acids. Germline V gives CDR1 LGHNA, CDR2 YSLEER. This chain's CDR3 is CAISQEYYKEDTEAFF. CDR3 coding DNA: TGCGCCATCAGCCAAGAATACTACAAGGAGGACACTGAAGCTTTCTTT.

This clonotype was found many times. CDR3 sequence (DNA): TGTGCCAGCAGGAGAGACTGGAGCTCCTACGAGCAGTACTTC. Encoded protein: CASRRDWSSYEQYF. The V gene is TRBV6-5, the J gene TRBJ2-7; D ambiguous. Looked up from germline, CDR1 is MNHEY and CDR2 is SVGAGI. The CDR3 length is 14 residues. V dropped 6 bases and J dropped 0 bases, with 12 bases sitting between them.

This chain uses TRBV28 with TRBJ2-6; no clear D. Germline loops: CDR1 MDHEN, CDR2 SYDVKM. V was clipped by 4 bases and J by 5 bases, with 9 bases between them. This CDR3 contains 14 residues. CDR3 amino acids: CASSSGTWANVLTF. The CDR3 DNA is TGTGCCAGCAGTTCTGGAACTTGGGCCAACGTCCTGACTTTC.

As for this clonotype: Relative to the germline gene, one junction end is altered; a read error may explain this. This chain joins TRBV6-1 and TRBJ1-1; TRBD1 matches 8 bases. The CDR3 spans 13 residues. Germline values: CDR1 MNHNS, CDR2 SASEGT. CDR3 coding DNA: TGTGCCAGCCAAACCGACAGGGGTACTGAGGCTATCTTT. This translates into CASQTDRGTEAIF.

In the case of this clonotype: This may be a read error: a much more frequent sequence differs by one nucleotide. This sequence joins TRBV29-1 and TRBJ2-5; D is undetermined. There are 11 residues in the CDR3. CDR1 SQVTM and CDR2 ANQGSEA come from the germline V gene. CDR3 DNA: TGCAGCGTTGTCGCGTTGGAGATCCAGTACTTC. Its translation: CSVVALEIQYF.